This is a list of T cell receptor beta chains from one sample in a study of blood T cell repertoires in COVID-19. Produced via immunoSEQ multiplex PCR; TCRdb's table is partial and in-frame only. The repertoire holds 180,000 or so clones, with about 86% as singletons. Sequencing input: peripheral blood. Source of these receptors: a man in his late teens or twenties with acute or convalescent COVID-19. Each CDR3 is given with its conserved first and last residue. D genes are given only for firm matches. Not every row has a clone size; where given, it reads once, few, many or a size class.

TRBV2,TRBJ2-1,-,-,TGTGCCAGCAGAGAGTCCGCCTTCTATTACAATGAGCAGTTCTTC,CASRESAFYYNEQFF
TRBV30,TRBJ1-3,-,once,TGTGCCTGGAGTGTGATAGCGGGAAACACCATATATTTT,CAWSVIAGNTIYF
TRBV12-3/TRBV12-4,TRBJ2-7,TRBD1,-,TGTGCCAGCAGCCGGGGACAGGGGTACGAGCAGTACTTC,CASSRGQGYEQYF
TRBV5-1,TRBJ2-7,TRBD1,-,TGCGCCAGCAGCTTGGTGGGACAGAGCTCCTACGAGCAGTACTTC,CASSLVGQSSYEQYF
TRBV20-1,TRBJ2-5,-,-,TGCAGTGCTAGAGATATGGAGACCCAGTACTTC,CSARDMETQYF
TRBV5-6,TRBJ1-2,TRBD1,-,TGTGCCAGCAGCAGGGAGGACAGGGCCATGGATGGCTACACCTTC,CASSREDRAMDGYTF
TRBV30,TRBJ1-2,-,-,TGTGCGGGGGAGGGCATACTTGGCTACACCTTC,CAGEGILGYTF
TRBV5-1,TRBJ1-6,-,-,TGCGCCAGCAGCTTGGTACTGTATAATTCACCCCTCCACTTT,CASSLVLYNSPLHF
TRBV13,TRBJ1-1,-,-,TGTGCCAGCAGCTTAGTTTCCCGGAACACTGAAGCTTTCTTT,CASSLVSRNTEAFF
TRBV9,TRBJ1-2,TRBD1,-,TGTGCCAGCAGCAACTCGGGACAGGACTATGGCTACACCTTC,CASSNSGQDYGYTF